This TCR beta chain was sequenced during a study of blood T cells in healthy people across ages. Notes on the study in general: Donor CMV status, an unknown factor, possibly confounded changes in expanded clonotypes.

This clonotype has just a few counts. Its cognate antigen is unknown. The germline V and J ends were trimmed by 0 bases and 6 bases, with 15 bases remaining between them. The CDR3 runs 15 residues. Combining a sample-barcoded 5' primer with a J-beta primer mix, a second PCR ran for 7 to 11 cycles. Each CDR3 protein gets one entry after TCRdb re-called the 5' RACE reads with MiXCR. The sample carries about 840,000 distinct CDR3 sequences, just under 30% recorded once. This same sample was also taken into another study, of T cells of mothers and their children. As that report states: Every microgram of extracted RNA entered cDNA synthesis, 1.5 ug per 15 ul. Sequencing returned over 8.5 million TCR beta CDR3 reads per mother and about 3 million per child. The study found slightly higher but non-significant overlap in related versus unrelated mother-child pairs.

The sample taken for sequencing was blood. The V and J genes are TRBV12-3 or TRBV12-4 and TRBJ2-7; D may be TRBD2 (6 bases). This receptor was identified in a middle-aged woman in good health. CDR3 DNA sequence: TGTGCCAGCAGTTTAGCTGCCACGAGGGGACTCGAGCAGTACTTC. Its translation is CASSLAATRGLEQYF.